This entry concerns a single T cell receptor beta chain. The data originate from a study of blood T cells in healthy people across ages. This CDR3 has 13 residues. V was shortened by 4 bases and J by 5 bases, with 8 bases between the two germline ends. Per the germline V gene, CDR1 is SGHTA and CDR2 is FQGNSA. Through a sample-barcoded 5' primer and a J-beta primer mix, a second PCR was run for roughly 7 to 11 cycles. TCRdb passed the 5' RACE reads through MiXCR, listing each CDR3 protein once. The sample has about 1 million distinct CDR3 sequences, under 55% seen once. What was sequenced was blood. The TCR comes from a woman in her fifties or sixties in good health. This chain connects TRBV7-2 to TRBJ1-4; possibly TRBD1 for D (6 bases). The DNA of the CDR3 is TGTGCCAGCAGCTACAGGGAGAATGAAAAACTGTTTTTT. The encoded protein is CASSYRENEKLFF.